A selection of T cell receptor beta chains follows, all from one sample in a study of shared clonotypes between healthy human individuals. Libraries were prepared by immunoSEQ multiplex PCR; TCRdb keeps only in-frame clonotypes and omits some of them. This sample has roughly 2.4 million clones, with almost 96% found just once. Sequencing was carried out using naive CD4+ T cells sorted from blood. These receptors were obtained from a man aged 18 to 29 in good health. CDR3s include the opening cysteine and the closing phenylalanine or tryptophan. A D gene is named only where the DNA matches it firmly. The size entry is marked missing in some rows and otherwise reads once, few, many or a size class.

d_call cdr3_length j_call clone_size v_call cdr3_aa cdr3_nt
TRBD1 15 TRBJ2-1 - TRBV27 CASTLRDRVYNEQFF TGTGCCAGCACCCTCCGGGACAGGGTCTACAATGAGCAGTTCTTC
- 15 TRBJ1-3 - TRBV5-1 CASSLAGISGNTIYF TGCGCCAGCAGCTTGGCAGGAATCTCTGGAAACACCATATATTTT
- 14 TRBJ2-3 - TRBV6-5 CASSYSGGTDTQYF TGTGCCAGCAGTTACTCAGGAGGGACAGATACGCAGTATTTT
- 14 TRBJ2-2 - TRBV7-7 CASTTGGNTGELFF TGTGCTAGCACCACTGGGGGGAACACCGGGGAGCTGTTTTTT
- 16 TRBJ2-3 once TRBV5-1 CASSGGYRLGTDTQYF TGCGCCAGCAGCGGCGGCTACCGGCTGGGAACAGATACGCAGTATTTT
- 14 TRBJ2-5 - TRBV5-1 CASSLRRGRETQYF TGCGCCAGCAGCTTGCGGCGGGGCAGGGAGACCCAGTACTTC
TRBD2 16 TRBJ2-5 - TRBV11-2 CASSPGLAGRAETQYF TGTGCCAGCAGCCCGGGACTAGCGGGTAGGGCAGAGACCCAGTACTTC
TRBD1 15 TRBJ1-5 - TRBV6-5 CASSLQGYSNQPQHF TGTGCCAGCAGCCTACAGGGGTACAGCAATCAGCCCCAGCATTTT
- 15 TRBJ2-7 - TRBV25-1 CASSELGGADYEQYF TGTGCCAGCAGTGAACTGGGGGGCGCTGACTACGAGCAGTACTTC
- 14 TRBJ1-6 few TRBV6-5 CASSYRLDNSPLHF TGTGCCAGCAGCTATCGACTGGACAATTCACCCCTCCACTTT
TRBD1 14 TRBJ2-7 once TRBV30 CAWSVRQGAYEQYF TGTGCCTGGAGTGTACGGCAGGGGGCTTACGAGCAGTACTTC
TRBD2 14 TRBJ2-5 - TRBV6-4 CARRAGRVRETQYF TGTGCCAGGAGAGCTGGGAGGGTCAGGGAGACCCAGTACTTC
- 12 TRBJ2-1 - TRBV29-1 CSVGSSYNEQFF TGCAGCGTGGGGAGCTCCTACAATGAGCAGTTCTTC
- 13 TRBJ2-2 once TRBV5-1 CASQNGNTGELFF TGCGCCTCCCAAAACGGAAACACCGGGGAGCTGTTTTTT
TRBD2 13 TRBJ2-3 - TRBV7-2 CASSLGGADTQYF TGTGCCAGCAGCCTCGGGGGGGCAGATACGCAGTATTTT
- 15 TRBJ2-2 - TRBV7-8 CASSLRGRGTGELFF TGTGCCAGCAGCTTACGGGGGCGCGGGACCGGGGAGCTGTTTTTT
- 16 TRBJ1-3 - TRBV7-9 CASSSLRDLGGNTIYF TGTGCCAGCAGCTCGCTTCGGGACCTGGGGGGAAACACCATATATTTT
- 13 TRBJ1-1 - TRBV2 CASSEETVTEAFF TGTGCCAGCAGCGAGGAGACAGTCACTGAAGCTTTCTTT
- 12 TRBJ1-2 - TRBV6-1 CASSEERYGYTF TGTGCCAGCAGTGAAGAACGCTATGGCTACACCTTC
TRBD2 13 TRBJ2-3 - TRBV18 CASSPGGTDTQYF TGTGCCAGCTCCCCGGGGGGAACAGATACGCAGTATTTT
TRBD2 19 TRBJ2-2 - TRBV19 CASSIGPLAGGPNTGELFF TGTGCCAGTAGTATAGGCCCACTAGCGGGAGGGCCGAACACCGGGGAGCTGTTTTTT
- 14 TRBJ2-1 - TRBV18 CASSPSALSNEQFF TGTGCCAGCTCACCAAGTGCGTTGTCCAATGAGCAGTTCTTC
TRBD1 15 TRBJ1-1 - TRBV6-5 CASSGTGSMNTEAFF TGTGCCAGCAGCGGGACAGGGAGTATGAACACTGAAGCTTTCTTT
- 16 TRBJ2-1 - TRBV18 CASSRRVRTSYNEQFF TGTGCCAGCTCGCGACGGGTTAGGACCTCCTACAATGAGCAGTTCTTC
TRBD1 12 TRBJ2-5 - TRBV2 CASGTGLETQYF TGTGCCAGCGGGACAGGGTTGGAGACCCAGTACTTC
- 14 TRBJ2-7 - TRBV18 CASSQPLDFHEQYF TGTGCCAGCTCTCAACCGCTGGACTTCCACGAGCAGTACTTC
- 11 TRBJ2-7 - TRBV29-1 CSVGGAHEQYF TGCAGCGTTGGAGGGGCCCACGAGCAGTACTTC
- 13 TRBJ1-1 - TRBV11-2 CASSLRDGTEAFF TGTGCCAGCAGCTTACGGGATGGCACTGAAGCTTTCTTT
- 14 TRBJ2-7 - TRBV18 CASSWGGNEYEQYF TGTGCCAGCTCCTGGGGGGGCAACGAGTACGAGCAGTACTTC
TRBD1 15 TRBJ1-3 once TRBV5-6 CASSLQGASGNTIYF TGTGCCAGCAGCTTACAGGGGGCTTCTGGAAACACCATATATTTT
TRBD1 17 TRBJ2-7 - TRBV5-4 CASSLAPGQGKIYEQYF TGTGCCAGCAGCCTAGCCCCTGGACAGGGCAAAATCTACGAGCAGTACTTC
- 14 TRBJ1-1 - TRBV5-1 CASRPGQPSTEAFF TGCGCCAGCAGACCTGGACAGCCCAGCACTGAAGCTTTCTTT
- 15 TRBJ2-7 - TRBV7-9 CASSVQGTGNYEQYF TGTGCCAGCAGCGTCCAAGGGACGGGCAACTACGAGCAGTACTTC
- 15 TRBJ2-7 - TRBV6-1 CASSEIGSSSYEQYF TGTGCCAGCAGTGAGATTGGCAGTAGCTCCTACGAGCAGTACTTC
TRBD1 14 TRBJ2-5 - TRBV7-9 CASSKPGGTETQYF TGTGCCAGCAGCAAACCAGGGGGTACAGAGACCCAGTACTTC
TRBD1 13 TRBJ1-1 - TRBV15 CATTGQLNTEAFF TGTGCCACCACGGGACAGTTGAACACTGAAGCTTTCTTT
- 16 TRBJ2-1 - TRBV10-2 CASSGRSPGGYNEQFF TGCGCCAGCAGTGGACGAAGCCCTGGAGGGTACAATGAGCAGTTCTTC
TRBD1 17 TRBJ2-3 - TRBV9 CASSVGTGKTSTDTQYF TGTGCCAGCAGCGTAGGGACAGGAAAAACTAGCACAGATACGCAGTATTTT
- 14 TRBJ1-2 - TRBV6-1 CASSPTGSGYGYTF TGTGCCAGCAGTCCCACAGGTTCAGGGTATGGCTACACCTTC
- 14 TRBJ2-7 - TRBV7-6 CASSATGTTYEQYF TGTGCCAGCAGCGCAACCGGGACGACCTACGAGCAGTACTTC
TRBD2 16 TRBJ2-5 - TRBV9 CASSLGTSGRTETQYF TGTGCCAGCAGCCTCGGGACTAGCGGGAGGACGGAGACCCAGTACTTC
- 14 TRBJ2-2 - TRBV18 CASSPPGLTGELFF TGTGCCAGCTCACCACCAGGGTTGACCGGGGAGCTGTTTTTT
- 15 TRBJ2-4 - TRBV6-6 CASSYSAGAKNIQYF TGTGCCAGCAGTTACTCCGCGGGGGCCAAAAACATTCAGTACTTC
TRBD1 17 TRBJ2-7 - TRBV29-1 CGVESPRDRESSYEQYF TGCGGCGTTGAATCCCCCCGCGACAGGGAAAGCTCCTACGAGCAGTACTTC
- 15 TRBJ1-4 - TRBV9 CASSVGGRDAEKLFF TGTGCCAGCAGCGTAGGGGGCAGGGATGCTGAAAAACTGTTTTTT
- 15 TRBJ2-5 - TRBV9 CASSVVQGALETQYF TGTGCCAGCAGCGTAGTCCAGGGCGCGCTAGAGACCCAGTACTTC
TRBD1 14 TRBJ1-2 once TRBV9 CASSKGQGNYGYTF TGTGCCAGCAGCAAAGGACAGGGGAACTATGGCTACACCTTC
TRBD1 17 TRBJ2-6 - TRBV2 CASSGQGLTSGANVLTF TGTGCCAGCAGTGGACAGGGGCTTACCTCTGGGGCCAACGTCCTGACTTTC
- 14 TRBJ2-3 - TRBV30 CAWINRISTDTQYF TGTGCCTGGATTAACAGAATAAGCACAGATACGCAGTATTTT
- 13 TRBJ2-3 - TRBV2 CASTGPSTDTQYF TGTGCCAGCACTGGTCCTAGCACAGATACGCAGTATTTT
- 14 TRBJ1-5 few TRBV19 CASSWTDSNQPQHF TGTGCCAGTAGTTGGACGGATAGCAATCAGCCCCAGCATTTT
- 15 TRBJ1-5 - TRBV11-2 CASSLQGTTRQPQHF TGTGCCAGCAGCTTACAGGGTACCACAAGGCAGCCCCAGCATTTT
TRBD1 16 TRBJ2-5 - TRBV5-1 CASSATGQGALETQYF TGCGCCAGCAGCGCCACGGGACAGGGGGCACTAGAGACCCAGTACTTC
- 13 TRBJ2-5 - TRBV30 CAWSSGDGETQYF TGTGCCTGGAGTAGTGGGGATGGGGAGACCCAGTACTTC
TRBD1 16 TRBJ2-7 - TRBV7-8 CASSYAGTGPTYEQYF TGTGCCAGCAGCTACGCCGGGACAGGGCCCACCTACGAGCAGTACTTC
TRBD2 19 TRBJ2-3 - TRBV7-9 CASSSVTGRLAGGTDTQYF TGTGCCAGCAGCTCCGTGACAGGGCGGCTAGCGGGGGGCACAGATACGCAGTATTTT
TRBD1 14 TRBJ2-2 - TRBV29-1 CSARGQGAPGELFF TGCAGCGCTCGAGGACAGGGGGCTCCTGGGGAGCTGTTTTTT
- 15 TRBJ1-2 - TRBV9 CASSPHPGTGFGYTF TGTGCCAGCAGCCCACACCCCGGGACGGGATTTGGCTACACCTTC
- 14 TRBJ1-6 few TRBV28 CASSLRGVYSPLHF TGTGCCAGCAGTTTAAGAGGGGTATATTCACCCCTCCACTTT
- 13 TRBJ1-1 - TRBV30 CARGGGGTTEAFF TGTGCCAGAGGGGGAGGGGGGACCACTGAAGCTTTCTTT